The 15 T cell receptor beta chains in this list originate from one sample, sequenced in a study of blood T cell repertoires in COVID-19 (dated by TCRdb to 2020 to 2021). Receptors were amplified or captured by the immunoSEQ multiplex PCR assay. The source is immuneACCESS, and TCRdb retained only in-frame sequences with V and J called. Part of the clones is not carried over; for the studies checked, unresolved V genes explain less than half of this, and the remainder is unexplained. The sample data list around 89,000 clones, and about two thirds of these were observed just once. The ten biggest clones cover over 13% of the sample. The specimen was peripheral blood. These receptors all come from a woman of 80 years or more with acute or convalescent COVID-19.

V usage is TRBV28 and J usage is TRBJ2-2; TRBD2 matches at 15 bases. Germline lookup yields CDR1 MDHEN and CDR2 SYDVKM. The J segment lost 2 bases and the V segment lost 5 bases, leaving 3 bases of the junction unmatched. CDR3 length: 17 amino acids. Written as DNA, the CDR3 is TGTGCCAGCAGTCCGGGACTAGCGGGGGGCAACACCGGGGAGCTGTTTTTT. It translates to CASSPGLAGGNTGELFF. Full variable domain (remainder filled in from reference TRBV28 and TRBJ2-2): DVKVTQSSRYLVKRTGEKVFLECVQDMDHENMFWYRQDPGLGLRLIYFSYDVKMKEKGDIPEGYSVSREKKERFSLILESASTNQTSMYLCASSPGLAGGNTGELFFGEGSRLTVL.

CDR3 sequence: CASSTSPAAYYNEQFF. Here the CDR3 DNA reads TGTGCCAGCAGCACCTCCCCTGCGGCCTACTACAATGAGCAGTTCTTC. The chain has TRBV6-2 or TRBV6-3 and TRBJ2-1, with D unclear. The CDR3 covers 16 residues. Germline CDR1 MNHEY, CDR2 SVGEGT. V was shortened by 6 bases and J by 3 bases, with 18 bases between the two germline ends.

This chain links TRBV5-5 with TRBJ1-2, with 8 bases fitting TRBD1. CDR3 size: 15 residues. Germline CDR1 is SGHKS and CDR2 is YYEKEE (reference sequence). Trimming removed 3 bases from V and 4 bases from J; junction bases left unmatched: 8. The chain's CDR3 is CASSSDPGGGYGYTF. DNA of the CDR3: TGTGCCAGCAGCTCTGACCCAGGGGGCGGCTATGGCTACACCTTC.

The V and J genes are TRBV7-8 and TRBJ2-5, with D possibly matching TRBD1 (6 bases). The CDR3 is 14 amino acids. Trimming removed 1 base at V and 1 base at J, with 7 bases between. The germline gives CDR1 SGHVS, CDR2 FQNEAQ. For the CDR3, the DNA is TGTGCCAGCAGCTTAGTAGGGGGCCAAGAGACCCAGTACTTC. The encoded protein is CASSLVGGQETQYF.

The chain recombines TRBV4-3 with TRBJ1-4; 7 nucleotides agree with TRBD1. J was trimmed by 5 bases and V by 4 bases; bases with no gene match: 10. The CDR3 loop spans 16 amino acids. Germline-derived CDR1 and CDR2 are LGHNA and YSLEER. The CDR3 spells CASSRRWGQSNEKLFF. In DNA, the CDR3 is TGCGCCAGCAGCCGAAGGTGGGGACAGTCGAATGAAAAACTGTTTTTT.

V and J are TRBV19 and TRBJ2-7; possibly TRBD1 for D (5 bases). CDR1 is LNHDA, CDR2 SQIVND, per germline (reference sequence). The ends were cut back, 1 base at V and 0 bases at J, with 10 bases in the middle. The CDR3 sequence is 15 residues long. The CDR3 sequence: CASSIGRGSSYEQYF. The DNA of the CDR3 is TGTGCCAGTAGTATAGGAAGGGGAAGCTCCTACGAGCAGTACTTC.

This clone is medium-sized (0.01 to 0.1%) in the sample. The chain joins TRBV7-9 to TRBJ1-2; D is possibly TRBD1 (6 bases). V shed 10 bases and J shed 1 base, with 16 bases lying between them. CDR1 and CDR2 from the germline V gene are SEHNR and FQNEAQ (reference sequence). This CDR3 has 14 amino acids. Written as DNA, the CDR3 is TGTGCCACTCAAACAGGGAGCGGTAACTATGGCTACACCTTC. It translates to CATQTGSGNYGYTF. Based on the CDR3 plus reference TRBV7-9 and TRBJ1-2, the full variable domain is DTGVSQNPRHKITKRGQNVTFRCDPISEHNRLYWYRQTLGQGPEFLTYFQNEAQLEKSRLLSDRFSAERPKGSFSTLEIQRTEQGDSAMYLCATQTGSGNYGYTFGSGTRLTVV.

This clone ranks as medium-sized. The chain uses TRBV6-1 and TRBJ2-3; D unresolved. Germline CDR1 reads MNHNS; CDR2 reads SASEGT. V was pared by 2 bases and J by 6 bases, with 12 bases between. The CDR3 consists of 14 residues. CDR3 loop: CASSEQFSRDTQYF. CDR3 nucleotide sequence: TGTGCCAGCAGTGAACAGTTTTCCAGGGATACGCAGTATTTT.

V gene TRBV5-5 combines with J gene TRBJ2-5; 8 bases line up with TRBD2. The germline CDR1 and CDR2 sequences are SGHKS and YYEKEE (reference sequence). Trimming at V came to 4 bases and at J to 1 base, leaving 9 bases not matched to a gene. The CDR3 spans 16 residues. The CDR3, as DNA: TGTGCCAGCAGCCCTATGGCTAGCGGGCGCCAAGAGACCCAGTACTTC. Translation gives CASSPMASGRQETQYF.

In its sample, this clone was seen once. The chain carries TRBV28 and TRBJ1-2; 8 bases are a match to TRBD1. CDR3 length equals 16 residues. CDR1 and CDR2 from the germline V gene are MDHEN and SYDVKM. V dropped 2 bases and J dropped 4; count of bases not matched to a gene: 9. CDR3 in DNA: TGTGCCAGCAGTTTAGACGAGGGGACAGGATTCTATGGCTACACCTTC. Its translation: CASSLDEGTGFYGYTF.

J is TRBJ1-5 and V is TRBV24-1; no firm D call. The ends were cut back, 4 bases at V and 7 bases at J, with 7 bases in the middle. The CDR3 is 12 amino acids. Germline V lookup: CDR1 KGHDR, CDR2 SFDVKD. Here the CDR3 DNA reads TGTGCCACCAGTGACCCAGGACAGCCCCAGCATTTT. Translated, it gives CATSDPGQPQHF.

The chain combines TRBV12-3 or TRBV12-4 with TRBJ1-5; D remains unclear. The CDR3 contains 13 residues. Trimming stripped 5 bases from V and 7 bases from J, with 12 bases between. In DNA form, the CDR3 reads TGTGCCAGCAGTCCGCGGACGGGACAGCCCCAGCATTTT. Its translation: CASSPRTGQPQHF.

In its sample, this clone was seen a few times. This chain links TRBV6-5 with TRBJ1-2; D perhaps matches TRBD1 (5 bases). The V and J ends lost 6 bases and 4 bases respectively, with 15 bases between them. The CDR3 has 14 amino acids. Germline V gene sequence: CDR1 MNHEY, CDR2 SVGAGI. The CDR3 bases are TGTGCCAGCAGCCTTGGACAAGCCCCCTATGGCTACACCTTC. Translating gives CASSLGQAPYGYTF.

The chain combines TRBV25-1 with TRBJ1-2, with 11 bases identical to TRBD1. The germline V gene encodes CDR1 MGHDK and CDR2 SYGVNS. This CDR3 has 14 residues. V lost 5 bases, J lost 6 bases, and 5 bases stayed unmatched. Written as DNA, the CDR3 is TGTGCCAGCAGTCGGACAGGGGGCGCAAATGGCTACACCTTC. Protein: CASSRTGGANGYTF.

This clone was detected only once. The junction departs from germline at one end; a sequencing error may be responsible. The chain uses TRBV2 and TRBJ2-7; 9 bases are a match to TRBD2. Germline CDR1 SNHLY, CDR2 FYNNEI. This CDR3 is built from 13 residues. This CDR3 is CASSGYAGGYSSF. The CDR3 nucleotides read TGTGCCAGCAGTGGGTATGCGGGGGGGTACTCCTCCTTC.